This T cell receptor beta chain was identified during a study of cytomegalovirus exposure and HLA in healthy donors. A multiplex PCR was run with 60 Vbeta primers and 13 Jbeta primers. Measured with immunoSEQ multiplex PCR; TCRdb has only the in-frame clones, and not every one. The sample yields some 200,000 clones, 60% to 80% seen once. The V gene end was trimmed by 6 bases and the J gene end by 0 bases; junction bases not matched to a gene: 9. Germline CDR1 and CDR2: SQVTM and ANQGSEA. The CDR3 length is 17 residues. This chain uses TRBV29-1 with TRBJ2-6; 9 nucleotides match TRBD1. Material for sequencing was PBMCs. The receptor was derived from a man between 18 and 35 years old in good health and CMV-seronegative. CDR3 nucleotide sequence: TGCAGCGTATTCTCGGACAGGGGACGCTCTGGGGCCAACGTCCTGACTTTC. This translates into CSVFSDRGRSGANVLTF. Full variable domain (remainder filled in from reference TRBV29-1 and TRBJ2-6): SAVISQKPSRDICQRGTSLTIQCQVDSQVTMMFWYRQQPGQSLTLIATANQGSEATYESGFVIDKFPISRPNLTFSTLTVSNMSPEDSSIYLCSVFSDRGRSGANVLTFGAGSRLTVL.